Reported below is one TCR beta chain. Its target is unknown. Reprocessing the 5' RACE reads, TCRdb reports a single entry for every CDR3 protein and omits DNA. The specimen's table records about 160,000 distinct CDR3 sequences. Germline V gene data show CDR1 as SGHTA and CDR2 as FQGNSA. The CDR3 has 14 amino acids. The data were obtained in a study of T cells expressing NK-cell markers. The wider study: Sequencing of TCR beta repertoires drew on sorted CD3+CD56+NKG2C+, CD3+CD56+NKG2C- and CD3+CD56-NKG2C+ T cells. Just one sequenced donor of eight was HCMV-seronegative, while seven were seropositive.

Study results and caveats: The leading position in the CD3+CD56-NKG2C+ fraction of several donors also went to these clonotypes.

The chain employs TRBV7-2 and TRBJ2-1; the TRBD1 assignment by TCRdb is unverifiable without DNA. The TCR was taken from a woman between 18 and 75 years old in good health. The sequenced material came from blood T cells: a sorted CD56 or NKG2C T cell subset, CD4+ or CD8+ T cells, or bulk PBMC T cells (not recorded which). CDR3 region: CASSSQSQGDEQFF. The whole variable domain, filled in from reference TRBV7-2 and TRBJ2-1, reads GAGVSQSPSNKVTEKGKDVELRCDPISGHTALYWYRQSLGQGLEFLIYFQGNSAPDKSGLPSDRFSAERTGGSVSTLTIQRTQQEDSAVYLCASSSQSQGDEQFFGPGTRLTVL.